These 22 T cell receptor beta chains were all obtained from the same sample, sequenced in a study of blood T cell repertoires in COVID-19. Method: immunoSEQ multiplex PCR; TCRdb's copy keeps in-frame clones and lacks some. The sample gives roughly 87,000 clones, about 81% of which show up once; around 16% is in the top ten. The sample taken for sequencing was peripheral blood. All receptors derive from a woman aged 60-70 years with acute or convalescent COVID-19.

The CDR3 region is CSVGRQGADYGYTF. CDR3 sequence (DNA): TGCAGCGTTGGCCGACAGGGGGCTGACTATGGCTACACCTTC. The chain joins TRBV29-1 to TRBJ1-2; 10 bases line up with TRBD1. Germline V lookup: CDR1 SQVTM, CDR2 ANQGSEA. This CDR3 is built from 14 residues. V lost 4 bases and J lost 3; bases outside the gene matches: 5.

In DNA form, the CDR3 reads TGTGCCAGTAGTCCCGGACAGGGAAACATTCAGTACTTC. As protein: CASSPGQGNIQYF. The J gene is TRBJ2-4, the V gene TRBV19; 8 nucleotides align to TRBD1. Germline V gene lookup returns CDR1 LNHDA and CDR2 SQIVND (reference sequence). The CDR3 spans 13 residues. Unmatched junction bases numbered 3, after V lost 5 bases and J lost 6 bases.

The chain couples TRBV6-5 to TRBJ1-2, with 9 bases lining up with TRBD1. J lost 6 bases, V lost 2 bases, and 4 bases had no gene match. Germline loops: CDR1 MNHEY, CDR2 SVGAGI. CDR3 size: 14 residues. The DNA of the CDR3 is TGTGCCAGCAGTTACGCTGGACAGGGGAATGGCTACACCTTC. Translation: CASSYAGQGNGYTF.

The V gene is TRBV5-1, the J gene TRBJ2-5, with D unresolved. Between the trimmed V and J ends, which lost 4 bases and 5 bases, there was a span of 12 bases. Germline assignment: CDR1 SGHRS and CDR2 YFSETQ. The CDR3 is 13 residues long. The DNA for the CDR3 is TGCGCCAGCAGCCTATCACCCGGGGAGACCCAGTACTTC. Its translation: CASSLSPGETQYF. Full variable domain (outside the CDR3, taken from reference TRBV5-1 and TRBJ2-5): KAGVTQTPRYLIKTRGQQVTLSCSPISGHRSVSWYQQTPGQGLQFLFEYFSETQRNKGNFPGRFSGRQFSNSRSEMNVSTLELGDSALYLCASSLSPGETQYFGPGTRLLVL.

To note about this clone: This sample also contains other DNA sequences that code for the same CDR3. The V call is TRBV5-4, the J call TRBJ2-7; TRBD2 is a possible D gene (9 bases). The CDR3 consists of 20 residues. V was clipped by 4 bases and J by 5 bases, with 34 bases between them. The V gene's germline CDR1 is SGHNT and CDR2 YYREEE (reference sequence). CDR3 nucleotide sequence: TGTGCCAGCAGCGCACCGTTGGCAGGGGGCAGGCGGGGGGGTCCCCACGAGCAGTACTTC. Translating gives CASSAPLAGGRRGGPHEQYF. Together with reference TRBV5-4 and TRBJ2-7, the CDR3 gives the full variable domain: ETGVTQSPTHLIKTRGQQVTLRCSSQSGHNTVSWYQQALGQGPQFIFQYYREEENGRGNFPPRFSGLQFPNYSSELNVNALELDDSALYLCASSAPLAGGRRGGPHEQYFGPGTRLTVT.

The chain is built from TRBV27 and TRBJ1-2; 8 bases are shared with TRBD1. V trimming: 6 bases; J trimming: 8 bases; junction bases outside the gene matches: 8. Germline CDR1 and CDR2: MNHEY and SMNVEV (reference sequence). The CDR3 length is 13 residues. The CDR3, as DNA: TGTGCCAGCAGCCAAGGACAGGGTGGAGGCTACACCTTC. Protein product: CASSQGQGGGYTF.

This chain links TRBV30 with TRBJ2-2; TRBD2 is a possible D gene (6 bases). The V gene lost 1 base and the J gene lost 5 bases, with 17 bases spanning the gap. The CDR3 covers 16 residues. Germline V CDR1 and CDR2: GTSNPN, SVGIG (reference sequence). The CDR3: CAWSGSSDPRTGELFF. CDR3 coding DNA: TGTGCCTGGAGTGGCTCTAGCGATCCGCGGACCGGGGAGCTGTTTTTT.

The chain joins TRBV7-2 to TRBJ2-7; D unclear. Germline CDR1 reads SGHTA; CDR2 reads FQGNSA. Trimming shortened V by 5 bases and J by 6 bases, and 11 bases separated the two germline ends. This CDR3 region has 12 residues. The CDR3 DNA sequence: TGTGCCAGCAGCCCCCTCTTTAGCGAGCAGTACTTC. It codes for CASSPLFSEQYF.

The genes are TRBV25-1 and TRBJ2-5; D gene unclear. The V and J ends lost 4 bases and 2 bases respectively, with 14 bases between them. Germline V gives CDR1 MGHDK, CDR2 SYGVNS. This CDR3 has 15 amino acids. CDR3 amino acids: CASSAQRVRQETQYF. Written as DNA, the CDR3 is TGTGCCAGCAGTGCACAACGGGTCAGACAAGAGACCCAGTACTTC.

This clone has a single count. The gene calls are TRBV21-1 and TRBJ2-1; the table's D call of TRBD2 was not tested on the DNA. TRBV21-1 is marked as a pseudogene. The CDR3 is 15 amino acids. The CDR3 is CASSKGDGGINEQFF. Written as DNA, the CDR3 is TGTGCCAGCAGCAAAGGGGACGGGGGGATCAATGAGCAGTTCTTC.

CDR3 nucleotides: TGTGCCTGGAGTGAAGGACAGGGGTTCTCTGGAAACACCATATATTTT. Its protein product is CAWSEGQGFSGNTIYF. The V call is TRBV30, the J call TRBJ1-3; TRBD1 matches at 9 bases. Germline values: CDR1 GTSNPN, CDR2 SVGIG (reference sequence). The J segment lost 0 bases and the V segment lost 1 base, leaving 4 bases of the junction unmatched. The CDR3 consists of 16 residues. Full variable domain (missing parts from reference TRBV30 and TRBJ1-3): SQTIHQWPATLVQPVGSPLSLECTVEGTSNPNLYWYRQAAGRGLQLLFYSVGIGQISSEVPQNLSASRPQDRQFILSSKKLLLSDSGFYLCAWSEGQGFSGNTIYFGEGSWLTVV.

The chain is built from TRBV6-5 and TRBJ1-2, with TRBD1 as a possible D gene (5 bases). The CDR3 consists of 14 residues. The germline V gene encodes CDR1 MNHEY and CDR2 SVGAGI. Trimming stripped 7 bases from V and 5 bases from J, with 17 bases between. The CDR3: CASTLDRSAYGYTF. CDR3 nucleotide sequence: TGTGCCAGCACCCTCGACAGAAGTGCTTATGGCTACACCTTC.

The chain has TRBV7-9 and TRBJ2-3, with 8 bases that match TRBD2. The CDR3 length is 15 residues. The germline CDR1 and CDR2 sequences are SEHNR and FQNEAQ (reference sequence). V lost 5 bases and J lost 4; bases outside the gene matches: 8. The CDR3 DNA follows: TGTGCCAGCAGCCCCCGGGGGGGCTTCTCAGATACGCAGTATTTT. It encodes CASSPRGGFSDTQYF.

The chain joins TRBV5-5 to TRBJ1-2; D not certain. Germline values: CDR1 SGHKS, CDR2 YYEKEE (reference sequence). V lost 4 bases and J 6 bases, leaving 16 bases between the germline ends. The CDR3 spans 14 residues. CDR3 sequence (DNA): TGTGCCAGCAGCCCCCTGGAGGGTCACAATGGCTACACCTTC. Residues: CASSPLEGHNGYTF.

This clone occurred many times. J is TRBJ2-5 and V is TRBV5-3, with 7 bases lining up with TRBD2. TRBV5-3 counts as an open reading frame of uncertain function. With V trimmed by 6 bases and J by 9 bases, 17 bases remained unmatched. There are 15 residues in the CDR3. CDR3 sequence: CARTLGGGRIRAQYF. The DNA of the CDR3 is TGTGCCAGAACCCTTGGGGGGGGAAGAATTAGGGCCCAGTACTTC.

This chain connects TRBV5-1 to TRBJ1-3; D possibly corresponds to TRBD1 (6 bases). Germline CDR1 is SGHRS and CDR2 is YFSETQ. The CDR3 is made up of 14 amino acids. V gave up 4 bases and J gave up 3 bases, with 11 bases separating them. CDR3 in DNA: TGCGCCAGCAGCGGGGACACGTTTGGAAACACCATATATTTT. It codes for CASSGDTFGNTIYF.

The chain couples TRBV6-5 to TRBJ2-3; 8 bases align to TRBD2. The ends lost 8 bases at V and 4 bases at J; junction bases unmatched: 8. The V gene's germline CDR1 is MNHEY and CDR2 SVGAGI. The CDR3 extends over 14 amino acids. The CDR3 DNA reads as TGTGCCAGCCGGGGGGGCCAGTTCGCAGATACGCAGTATTTT. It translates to CASRGGQFADTQYF.

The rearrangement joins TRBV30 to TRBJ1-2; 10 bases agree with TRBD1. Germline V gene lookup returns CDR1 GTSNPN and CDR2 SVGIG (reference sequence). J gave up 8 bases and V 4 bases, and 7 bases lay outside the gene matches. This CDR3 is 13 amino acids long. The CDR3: CAWTRGTGEGYTF. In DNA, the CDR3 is TGTGCCTGGACAAGAGGGACAGGGGAAGGCTACACCTTC. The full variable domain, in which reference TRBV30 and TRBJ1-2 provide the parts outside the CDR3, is SQTIHQWPATLVQPVGSPLSLECTVEGTSNPNLYWYRQAAGRGLQLLFYSVGIGQISSEVPQNLSASRPQDRQFILSSKKLLLSDSGFYLCAWTRGTGEGYTFGSGTRLTVV.

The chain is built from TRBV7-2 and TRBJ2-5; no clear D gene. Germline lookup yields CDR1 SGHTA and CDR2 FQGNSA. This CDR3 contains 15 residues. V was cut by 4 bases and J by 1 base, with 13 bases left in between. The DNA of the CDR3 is TGTGCCAGCAGCTCCTCCCCCACGGGCCAAGAGACCCAGTACTTC. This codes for CASSSSPTGQETQYF.

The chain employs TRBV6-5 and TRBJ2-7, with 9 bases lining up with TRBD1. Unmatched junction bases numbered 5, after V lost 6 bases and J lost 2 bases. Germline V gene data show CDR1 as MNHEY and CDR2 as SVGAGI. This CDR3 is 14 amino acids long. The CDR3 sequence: CASSGTGFAYEQYF. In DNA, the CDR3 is TGTGCCAGCAGCGGGACAGGGTTCGCCTACGAGCAGTACTTC.

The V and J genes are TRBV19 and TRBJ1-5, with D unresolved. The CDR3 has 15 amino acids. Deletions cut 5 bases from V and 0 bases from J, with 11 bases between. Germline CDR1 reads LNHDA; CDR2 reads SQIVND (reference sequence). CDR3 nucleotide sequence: TGTGCCAGTAGTGTCAGCGAGTATAGCAATCAGCCCCAGCATTTT. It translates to CASSVSEYSNQPQHF.

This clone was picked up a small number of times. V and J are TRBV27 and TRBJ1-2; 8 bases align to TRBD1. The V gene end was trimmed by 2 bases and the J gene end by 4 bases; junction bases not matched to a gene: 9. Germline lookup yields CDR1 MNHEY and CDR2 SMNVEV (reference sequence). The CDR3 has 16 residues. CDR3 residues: CASSLGRGDRRYGYTF. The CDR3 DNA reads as TGTGCCAGCAGTTTAGGTCGCGGGGACAGGCGCTATGGCTACACCTTC.